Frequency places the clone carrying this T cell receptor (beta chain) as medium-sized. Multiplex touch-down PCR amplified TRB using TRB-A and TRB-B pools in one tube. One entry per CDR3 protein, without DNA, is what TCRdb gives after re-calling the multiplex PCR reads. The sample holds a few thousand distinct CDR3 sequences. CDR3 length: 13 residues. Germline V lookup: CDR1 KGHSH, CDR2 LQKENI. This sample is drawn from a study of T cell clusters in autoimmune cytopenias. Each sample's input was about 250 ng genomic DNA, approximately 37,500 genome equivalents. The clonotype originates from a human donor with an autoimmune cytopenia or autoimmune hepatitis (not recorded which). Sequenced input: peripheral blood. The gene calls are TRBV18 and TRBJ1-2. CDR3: CASSPPANYGYTF. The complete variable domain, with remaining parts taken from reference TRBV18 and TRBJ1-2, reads NAGVMQNPRHLVRRRGQEARLRCSPMKGHSHVYWYRQLPEEGLKFMVYLQKENIIDESGMPKERFSAEFPKEGPSILRIQQVVRGDSAAYFCASSPPANYGYTFGSGTRLTVV.